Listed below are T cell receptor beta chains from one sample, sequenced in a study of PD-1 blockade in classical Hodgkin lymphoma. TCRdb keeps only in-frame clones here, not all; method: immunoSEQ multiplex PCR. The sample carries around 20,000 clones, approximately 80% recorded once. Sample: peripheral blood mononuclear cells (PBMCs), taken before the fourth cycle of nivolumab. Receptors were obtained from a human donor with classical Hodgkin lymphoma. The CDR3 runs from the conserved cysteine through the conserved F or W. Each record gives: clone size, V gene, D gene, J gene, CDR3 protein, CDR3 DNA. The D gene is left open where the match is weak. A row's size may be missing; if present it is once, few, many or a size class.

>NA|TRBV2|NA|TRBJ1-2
CASSGQSNYGYTF
TGTGCCAGCAGTGGACAGTCTAACTATGGCTACACCTTC
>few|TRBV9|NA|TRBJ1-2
CASSVGPTDYGYTF
TGTGCCAGCAGCGTAGGTCCGACAGACTATGGCTACACCTTC
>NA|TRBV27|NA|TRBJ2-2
CASGPRGTGELFF
TGTGCCAGCGGTCCCCGGGGAACCGGGGAGCTGTTTTTT
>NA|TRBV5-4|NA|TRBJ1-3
CASSLGGNTIYF
TGTGCCAGCAGCTTGGGAGGAAACACCATATATTTT
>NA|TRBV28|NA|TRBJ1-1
CASSPPGRNTEAFF
TGTGCCAGCAGCCCTCCCGGTAGAAACACTGAAGCTTTCTTT
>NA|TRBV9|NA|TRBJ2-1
CASSVYSYNEQFF
TGTGCCAGCAGCGTATACTCCTACAATGAGCAGTTCTTC
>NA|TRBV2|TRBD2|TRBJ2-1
CASSEGGAVEQFF
TGTGCCAGCAGTGAGGGAGGGGCAGTTGAGCAGTTCTTC
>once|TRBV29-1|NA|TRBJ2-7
CSVAGQGGEQYF
TGCAGCGTTGCTGGGCAGGGTGGCGAGCAGTACTTC
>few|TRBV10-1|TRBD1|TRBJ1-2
CASSAGQGYGYTF
TGCGCCAGCAGTGCGGGACAGGGATATGGCTACACCTTC
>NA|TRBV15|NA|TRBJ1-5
CAASRGGQLSFSNQPQHF
TGTGCCGCCAGCAGAGGTGGACAACTCAGCTTTAGCAATCAGCCCCAGCATTTT
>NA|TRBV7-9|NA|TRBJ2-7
CASSLEDIAYEQYF
TGTGCCAGCAGCTTAGAGGACATCGCCTACGAGCAGTACTTC
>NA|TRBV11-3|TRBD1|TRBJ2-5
CASSKRSTGEETQYF
TGTGCCAGCAGCAAGAGGAGCACAGGGGAAGAGACCCAGTACTTC
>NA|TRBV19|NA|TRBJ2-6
CASMETGAGANVLTF
TGTGCCAGTATGGAGACAGGCGCTGGGGCCAACGTCCTGACTTTC
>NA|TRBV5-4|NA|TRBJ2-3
CASSFRLDTSTDTQYF
TGTGCCAGCAGCTTTCGACTGGATACTAGCACAGATACGCAGTATTTT
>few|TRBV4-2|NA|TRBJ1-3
CASSQETPGGAGGNTIYF
TGTGCCAGCAGCCAAGAAACACCCGGGGGGGCGGGAGGAAACACCATATATTTT
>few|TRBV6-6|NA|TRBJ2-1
CASRQQGGLVNEQFF
TGTGCCAGCAGACAACAGGGAGGACTAGTAAATGAGCAGTTCTTC
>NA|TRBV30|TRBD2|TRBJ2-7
CAWSVLAGAGRDPYEQYF
TGTGCCTGGAGTGTACTTGCAGGGGCCGGGAGGGACCCCTACGAGCAGTACTTC
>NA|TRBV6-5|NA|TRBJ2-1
CASSLLGGNEQFF
TGTGCCAGCAGCCTCCTGGGGGGCAATGAGCAGTTCTTC
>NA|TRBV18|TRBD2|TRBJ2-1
CASSPLLLAGGTSYNEQFF
TGTGCCAGCTCACCGTTGTTGTTAGCGGGAGGAACCTCCTACAATGAGCAGTTCTTC
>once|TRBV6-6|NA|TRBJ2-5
CASSYSRGQETQYF
TGTGCCAGCAGTTACTCGAGGGGGCAAGAGACCCAGTACTTC
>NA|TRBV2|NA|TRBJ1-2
CASSVLREGTGYTF
TGTGCCAGCTCAGTGTTAAGGGAGGGTACTGGCTACACCTTC
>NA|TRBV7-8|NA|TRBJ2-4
CASSLVVAGSGNIQYF
TGTGCCAGCAGCTTAGTAGTCGCAGGGTCTGGAAACATTCAGTACTTC
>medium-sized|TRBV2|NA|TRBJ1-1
CASGGTRGTEAFF
TGTGCCAGCGGGGGAACCCGGGGCACTGAAGCTTTCTTT
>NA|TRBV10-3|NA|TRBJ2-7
CAISVREPYEQYF
TGTGCCATCAGTGTTCGGGAACCCTACGAGCAGTACTTC
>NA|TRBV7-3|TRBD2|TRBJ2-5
CASSSSGGTWETQYF
TGTGCCAGCAGCTCTAGCGGGGGAACCTGGGAGACCCAGTACTTC
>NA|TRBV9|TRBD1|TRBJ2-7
CASSPGTGFYEQYF
TGTGCCAGCAGCCCGGGGACAGGGTTCTACGAGCAGTACTTC
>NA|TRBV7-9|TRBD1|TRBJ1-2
CASSPGTGMFGYTF
TGTGCCAGCAGCCCCGGGACAGGGATGTTTGGCTACACCTTC
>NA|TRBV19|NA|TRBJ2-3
CASTFLPGTDTQYF
TGTGCCAGTACCTTCCTCCCGGGCACAGATACGCAGTATTTT
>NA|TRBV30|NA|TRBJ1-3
CAWSSRNTIYF
TGTGCCTGGAGTTCTCGAAACACCATATATTTT
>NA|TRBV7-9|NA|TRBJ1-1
CASSLEGSTEAFF
TGTGCCAGCAGCTTAGAGGGTTCGACTGAAGCTTTCTTT
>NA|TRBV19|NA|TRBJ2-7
CASSVGASLYEQYF
TGTGCCAGTAGTGTTGGGGCCTCCCTCTACGAGCAGTACTTC
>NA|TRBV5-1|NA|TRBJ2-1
CASSLGNEQFF
TGCGCCAGCAGCCTGGGAAATGAGCAGTTCTTC
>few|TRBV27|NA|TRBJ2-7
CASSPQVLSYEQYF
TGTGCCAGCAGTCCGCAGGTCCTTAGCTACGAGCAGTACTTC
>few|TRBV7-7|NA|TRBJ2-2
CASSLVGGAGELFF
TGTGCCAGCAGCTTAGTGGGGGGCGCCGGGGAGCTGTTTTTT
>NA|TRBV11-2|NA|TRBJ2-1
CASSLEGHLVQFF
TGTGCCAGCAGCTTAGAGGGACATTTGGTTCAGTTCTTC
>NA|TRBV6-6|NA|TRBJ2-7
CASSYSKEQYF
TGTGCCAGCAGTTACTCGAAGGAGCAGTACTTC
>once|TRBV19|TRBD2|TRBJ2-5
CASSPSGTTETQYF
TGTGCCAGTAGCCCTTCCGGGACTACGGAGACCCAGTACTTC
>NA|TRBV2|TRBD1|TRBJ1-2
CASFNREDRANYGYTF
TGTGCCAGCTTTAATCGGGAGGACAGGGCTAACTATGGCTACACCTTC
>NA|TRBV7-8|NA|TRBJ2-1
CASSFLRAGSNEQFF
TGTGCCAGCAGCTTCCTTCGGGCGGGATCCAATGAGCAGTTCTTC
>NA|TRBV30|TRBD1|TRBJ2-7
CAWSVRDRVSEQYF
TGTGCCTGGAGTGTGCGGGACAGGGTGAGCGAGCAGTACTTC
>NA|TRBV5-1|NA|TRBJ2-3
CASSLGPWGSNF
TGCGCCAGCAGCTTGGGACCATGGGGATCAAATTTT
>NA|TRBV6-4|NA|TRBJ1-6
CASSDSGTANSPLHF
TGTGCCAGCAGTGACTCTGGCACGGCTAATTCACCCCTCCACTTT